Presented here are 17 T cell receptor beta chains from one specimen sequenced in a study of T cell changes during pregnancy in multiple sclerosis (dated by TCRdb to about 2019). The receptor library was made with the immunoSEQ multiplex PCR assay. TCRdb provides this immuneACCESS table in a form limited to in-frame rearrangements. Some clones are lacking; in checked studies, under half of them reflect an unresolved V gene, and why the rest are absent is not known. This sample is represented by roughly 61,000 clones; 70% to 90% of them were singletons. 0.89% of the sample rests with the top ten. This sample comprised peripheral blood, obtained in the first trimester of pregnancy. These receptors originate from a female donor in good health, enrolled as a control in a pregnancy study.

J is TRBJ2-7 and V is TRBV5-6, with 10 bases that match TRBD2. The germline gives CDR1 SGHDT, CDR2 YYEEEE. V dropped 0 bases and J dropped 4; count of bases not matched to a gene: 4. There are 15 residues in the CDR3. The CDR3 region is CASSLGVAGGYEQYF. The CDR3 DNA sequence: TGTGCCAGCAGCTTGGGGGTAGCGGGGGGATACGAGCAGTACTTC.

The chain joins TRBV30 to TRBJ1-2; weak D call: TRBD1 (5 bases). This CDR3 has 10 amino acids. V shed 8 bases and J shed 6 bases, with 10 bases lying between them. Germline-derived CDR1 and CDR2 are GTSNPN and SVGIG (reference sequence). The CDR3 region is CAGQIDGYTF. Written as DNA, the CDR3 is TGTGCCGGACAAATCGATGGCTACACCTTC. The complete variable domain, with remaining parts taken from reference TRBV30 and TRBJ1-2, reads SQTIHQWPATLVQPVGSPLSLECTVEGTSNPNLYWYRQAAGRGLQLLFYSVGIGQISSEVPQNLSASRPQDRQFILSSKKLLLSDSGFYLCAGQIDGYTFGSGTRLTVV.

The chain employs TRBV5-1 and TRBJ1-2, with D uncertain. V lost 4 bases and J 4 bases, leaving 14 bases between the germline ends. The CDR3 spans 14 residues. Per germline, CDR1 SGHRS and CDR2 YFSETQ. CDR3 sequence (DNA): TGCGCCAGCAGCCCAGACACGACTAGCTATGGCTACACCTTC. Its protein product is CASSPDTTSYGYTF.

This clone was counted between two and nine times. The CDR3 region has the DNA TGTGCCAGCAGTTATGAAGGGGGAAAATATTCACCCCTCCACTTT. Protein product: CASSYEGGKYSPLHF. This chain joins TRBV6-6 and TRBJ1-6; D might be TRBD1 (6 bases). V shed 3 bases and J shed 8 bases, with 14 bases lying between them. CDR1 MNHNY and CDR2 SVGAGI come from the germline V gene (reference sequence). This CDR3 comprises 15 residues.

This clone was detected a few times. The rearrangement uses TRBV25-1 and TRBJ2-7, with 7 bases matching TRBD2. The CDR3 length is 14 residues. The germline CDR1 and CDR2 sequences are MGHDK and SYGVNS. With V trimmed by 6 bases and J by 6 bases, 11 bases remained unmatched. In DNA form, the CDR3 reads TGTGCCAGCAGAGATCAGGGAGGGTTCGGCGAGCAGTACTTC. Protein product: CASRDQGGFGEQYF.

The V call is TRBV19, the J call TRBJ1-5, with TRBD1 as a possible D gene (5 bases). The V gene lost 3 bases and the J gene lost 5 bases, with 11 bases spanning the gap. This CDR3 region has 14 residues. Germline V gives CDR1 LNHDA, CDR2 SQIVND (reference sequence). The chain's CDR3 is CASSIRQTDQPQHF. In nucleotides, the CDR3 is TGTGCCAGTAGTATTAGACAGACGGATCAGCCCCAGCATTTT.

The chain links TRBV6-6 to TRBJ1-2; tentatively, D is TRBD1 (6 bases). The CDR3 length is 13 residues. The germline gives CDR1 MNHNY, CDR2 SVGAGI (reference sequence). Trimming pared 8 bases from V and 4 bases from J, leaving 14 bases between. The CDR3 nucleotides are TGTGCCAGCGGCCCAACAGGGTCCTATGGCTACACCTTC. It is translated as CASGPTGSYGYTF.

In regard to this clone: In the same sample, other DNA sequences code for this CDR3. The chain recombines TRBV5-1 with TRBJ1-1, with D possibly TRBD1 on 6 matching bases. V gave up 5 bases and J gave up 1 base, with 9 bases separating them. This CDR3 has 13 amino acids. The germline CDR1 and CDR2 sequences are SGHRS and YFSETQ. CDR3 DNA sequence: TGCGCCAGCAGTTCACAGGGGAACACTGAAGCTTTCTTT. Its protein product is CASSSQGNTEAFF.

The J gene is TRBJ1-2, the V gene TRBV5-6, with D unclear. Germline V gives CDR1 SGHDT, CDR2 YYEEEE. V lost 4 bases to trimming and J lost 0 bases, with 4 bases between them. The CDR3 sequence is 12 residues long. For the CDR3, the DNA is TGTGCCAGCAGCAGAGCTAACTATGGCTACACCTTC. Protein product: CASSRANYGYTF. Full variable domain (outside the CDR3, taken from reference TRBV5-6 and TRBJ1-2): DAGVTQSPTHLIKTRGQQVTLRCSPKSGHDTVSWYQQALGQGPQFIFQYYEEEERQRGNFPDRFSGHQFPNYSSELNVNALLLGDSALYLCASSRANYGYTFGSGTRLTVV.

The CDR3 DNA reads as TGTGCCAGCAGCTCCTGGGGGGAAGGTGAAAAACTGTTTTTT. This encodes CASSSWGEGEKLFF. This chain connects TRBV7-9 to TRBJ1-4, with a weak D call TRBD1 (5 bases). The CDR3 is 14 amino acids. V was trimmed by 4 bases and J by 7 bases, leaving 13 bases between them. Germline V gene data show CDR1 as SEHNR and CDR2 as FQNEAQ (reference sequence).

This rearrangement joins TRBV4-1 to TRBJ2-1; D may be TRBD2 (7 bases). Germline CDR1 MGHRA, CDR2 YSYEKL. V was cut by 4 bases and J by 2 bases, with 27 bases left in between. There are 20 residues in the CDR3. Written as DNA, the CDR3 is TGCGCCAGCAGCCCTGCCAAATGGACTCTCGGGGGGCTCACCTACAATGAGCAGTTCTTC. It encodes CASSPAKWTLGGLTYNEQFF.

V is TRBV9 and J is TRBJ1-2; D gene ambiguous. The ends were cut back, 7 bases at V and 2 bases at J, with 9 bases in the middle. CDR1 and CDR2 (germline): SGDLS, YYNGEE. The CDR3 extends over 12 amino acids. In DNA form, the CDR3 reads TGTGCCAGCTTAGGCGGCAACTATGGCTACACCTTC. It translates to CASLGGNYGYTF.

The CDR3 region has the DNA TGTGCCAGCAGCTTAGGATCGGGGGGCTACACCTTC. This codes for CASSLGSGGYTF. The chain couples TRBV7-3 to TRBJ1-2; D gene uncertain. V gave up 2 bases and J gave up 8 bases, with 9 bases separating them. This CDR3 region has 12 residues. CDR1 and CDR2 from the germline V gene are SGHTA and FQGTGA.

The V call is TRBV19, the J call TRBJ1-4; 7 bases fit TRBD1. This CDR3 comprises 14 residues. V gave up 5 bases and J gave up 12 bases; unmatched junction bases: 12. Per the germline V gene, CDR1 is LNHDA and CDR2 is SQIVND (reference sequence). The CDR3 loop reads CASSSRQGVYQLFF. CDR3 bases: TGTGCCAGTAGTTCCAGACAGGGAGTGTACCAACTGTTTTTT.

The chain has TRBV7-3 and TRBJ2-1; 8 nucleotides align to TRBD2. This CDR3 contains 14 residues. V was clipped by 3 bases and J by 8 bases; unmatched bases: 6. CDR1 SGHTA and CDR2 FQGTGA come from the germline V gene. For the CDR3, the DNA is TGTGCCAGCAGCTTGCAGCGGGAGAACGATGAGCAGTTCTTC. This encodes CASSLQRENDEQFF. Filled out from reference TRBV7-3 and TRBJ2-1, the complete variable domain reads GAGVSQTPSNKVTEKGKYVELRCDPISGHTALYWYRQSLGQGPEFLIYFQGTGAADDSGLPNDRFFAVRPEGSVSTLKIQRTERGDSAVYLCASSLQRENDEQFFGPGTRLTVL.

A few counts support this clone. The chain is built from TRBV11-2 and TRBJ1-6, with 10 nucleotides matching TRBD1. CDR1 and CDR2 from the germline V gene are SGHAT and FQNNGV. The CDR3 covers 15 residues. Unmatched junction bases numbered 7, after V lost 4 bases and J lost 10 bases. The CDR3 DNA reads TGTGCCAGCAGCTACCTACCGGGACAGGGGTCACCCCTCCACTTT. It translates to CASSYLPGQGSPLHF.

The rearrangement links TRBV7-9 to TRBJ1-1; TRBD1 agrees at 8 bases. Germline V gene lookup returns CDR1 SEHNR and CDR2 FQNEAQ (reference sequence). V was clipped by 1 base and J by 4 bases; unmatched bases: 5. The CDR3 totals 15 residues. The CDR3 here is CASSLDQGAGTEAFF. CDR3 nucleotide sequence: TGTGCCAGCAGCTTAGACCAGGGGGCGGGCACTGAAGCTTTCTTT.